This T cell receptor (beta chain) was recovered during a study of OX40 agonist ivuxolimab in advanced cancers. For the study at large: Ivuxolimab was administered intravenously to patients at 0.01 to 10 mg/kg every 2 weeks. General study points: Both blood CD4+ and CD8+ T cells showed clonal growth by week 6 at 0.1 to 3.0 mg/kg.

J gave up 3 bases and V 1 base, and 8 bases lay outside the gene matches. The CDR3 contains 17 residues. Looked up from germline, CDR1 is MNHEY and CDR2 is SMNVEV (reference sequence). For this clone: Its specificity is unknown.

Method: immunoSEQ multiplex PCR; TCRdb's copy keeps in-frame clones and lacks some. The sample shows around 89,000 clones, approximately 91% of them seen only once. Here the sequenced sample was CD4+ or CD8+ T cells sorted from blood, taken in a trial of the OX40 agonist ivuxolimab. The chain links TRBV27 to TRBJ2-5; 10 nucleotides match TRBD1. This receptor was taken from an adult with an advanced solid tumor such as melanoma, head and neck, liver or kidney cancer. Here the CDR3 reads CASSLWDRGRGKETQYF. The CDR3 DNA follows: TGTGCCAGCAGTTTATGGGACAGGGGTAGGGGCAAAGAGACCCAGTACTTC.